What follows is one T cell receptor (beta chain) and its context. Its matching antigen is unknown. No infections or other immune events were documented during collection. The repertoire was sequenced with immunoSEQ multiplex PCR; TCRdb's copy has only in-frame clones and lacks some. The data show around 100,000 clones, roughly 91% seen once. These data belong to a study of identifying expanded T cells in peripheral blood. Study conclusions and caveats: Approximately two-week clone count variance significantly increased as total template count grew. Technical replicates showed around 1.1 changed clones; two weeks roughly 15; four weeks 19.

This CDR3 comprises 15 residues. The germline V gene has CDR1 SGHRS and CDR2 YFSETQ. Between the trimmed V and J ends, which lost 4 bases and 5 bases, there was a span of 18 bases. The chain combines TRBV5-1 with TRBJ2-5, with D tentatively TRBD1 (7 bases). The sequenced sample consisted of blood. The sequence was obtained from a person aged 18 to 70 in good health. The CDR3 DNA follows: TGCGCCAGCAGCGTACCAGGGGGGTTTGGGGAGACCCAGTACTTC. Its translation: CASSVPGGFGETQYF.